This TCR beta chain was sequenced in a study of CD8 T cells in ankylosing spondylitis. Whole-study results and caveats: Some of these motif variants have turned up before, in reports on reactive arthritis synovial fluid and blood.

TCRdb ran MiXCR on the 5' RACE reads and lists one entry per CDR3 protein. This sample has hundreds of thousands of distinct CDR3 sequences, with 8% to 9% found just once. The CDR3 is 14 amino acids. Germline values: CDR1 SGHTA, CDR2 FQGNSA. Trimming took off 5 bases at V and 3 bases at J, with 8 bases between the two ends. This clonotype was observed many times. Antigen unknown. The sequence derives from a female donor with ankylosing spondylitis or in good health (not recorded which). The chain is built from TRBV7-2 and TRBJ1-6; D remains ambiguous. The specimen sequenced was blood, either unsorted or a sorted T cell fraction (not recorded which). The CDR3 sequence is CASSPRGYNSPLHF. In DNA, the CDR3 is TGTGCCAGCAGCCCCCGGGGCTATAATTCACCCCTCCACTTT.